This TCR beta chain was sequenced in a study of PD-1 blockade in classical Hodgkin lymphoma. Study conclusions and caveats: Before treatment, TCR diversity in newly diagnosed patients was reportedly lower than in healthy donors. A significant rise in TCR diversity was seen by C4D1 for CD4+ cells but not for CD8+ cells.

Germline loops: CDR1 MNHNS, CDR2 SASEGT. Trimming at V came to 0 bases and at J to 3 bases, leaving 1 base not matched to a gene. The CDR3 consists of 15 residues. In every patient, relapse followed autologous stem cell transplantation, while exposure to brentuximab vedotin differed. Method: immunoSEQ multiplex PCR; TCRdb's copy keeps in-frame clones and lacks some. In the table there are tens of thousands of clones, roughly 90% of which are singletons. Comments on this clone: What it recognizes is unknown.

The sample consisted of peripheral blood mononuclear cells (PBMCs), taken at baseline. This chain links TRBV6-1 with TRBJ2-5; TRBD2 aligns across 10 bases. This clonotype was obtained from a human donor with classical Hodgkin lymphoma. The CDR3 reads CASSEASGGKETQYF. The CDR3 DNA reads as TGTGCCAGCAGTGAAGCTAGCGGGGGGAAAGAGACCCAGTACTTC.